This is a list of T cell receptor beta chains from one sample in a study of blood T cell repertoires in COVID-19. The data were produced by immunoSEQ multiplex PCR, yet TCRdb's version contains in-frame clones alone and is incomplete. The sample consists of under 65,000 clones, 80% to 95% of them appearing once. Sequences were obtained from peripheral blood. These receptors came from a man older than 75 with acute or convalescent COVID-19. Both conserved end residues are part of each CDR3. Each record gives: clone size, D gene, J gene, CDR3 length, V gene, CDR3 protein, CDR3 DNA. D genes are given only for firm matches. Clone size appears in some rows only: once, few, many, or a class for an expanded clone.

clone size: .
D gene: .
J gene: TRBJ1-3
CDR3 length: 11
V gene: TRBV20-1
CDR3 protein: CSARVGNTIYF
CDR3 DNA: TGCAGTGCGAGGGTCGGAAACACCATATATTTT

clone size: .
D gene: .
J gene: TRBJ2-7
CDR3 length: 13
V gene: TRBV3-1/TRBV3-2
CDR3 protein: CASSFGAPYEQYF
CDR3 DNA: TGTGCCAGCAGCTTTGGGGCTCCCTACGAGCAGTACTTC

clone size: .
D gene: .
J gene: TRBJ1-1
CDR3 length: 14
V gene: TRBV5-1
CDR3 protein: CASSFQGEGTEAFF
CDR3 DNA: TGCGCCAGCAGCTTCCAGGGCGAAGGAACTGAAGCTTTCTTT

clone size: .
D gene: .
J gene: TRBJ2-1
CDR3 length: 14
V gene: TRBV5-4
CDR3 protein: CASSPRQNYNEQFF
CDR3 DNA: TGTGCCAGCAGCCCCAGACAGAACTACAATGAGCAGTTCTTC

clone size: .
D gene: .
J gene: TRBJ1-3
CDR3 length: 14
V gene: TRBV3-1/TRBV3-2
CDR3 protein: CASSQVQTQDTIYF
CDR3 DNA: TGTGCCAGCAGCCAAGTACAAACACAGGACACCATATATTTT

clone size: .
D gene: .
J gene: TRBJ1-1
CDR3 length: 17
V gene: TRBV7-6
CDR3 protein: CASSLKPQTGGRMEAFF
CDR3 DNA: TGTGCCAGCAGCTTAAAACCCCAGACGGGGGGTAGGATGGAAGCTTTCTTT

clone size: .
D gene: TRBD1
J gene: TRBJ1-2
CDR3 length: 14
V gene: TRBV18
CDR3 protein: CASSPQGQGDGYTF
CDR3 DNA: TGTGCCAGCTCACCACAGGGACAGGGTGATGGCTACACCTTC

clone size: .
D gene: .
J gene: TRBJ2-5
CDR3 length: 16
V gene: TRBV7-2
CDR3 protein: CASSLAVSFISETQYF
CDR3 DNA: TGTGCCAGCAGCTTAGCGGTTAGTTTTATATCAGAGACCCAGTACTTC

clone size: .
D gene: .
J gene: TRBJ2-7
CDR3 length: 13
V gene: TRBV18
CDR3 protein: CASQAGALYEQYF
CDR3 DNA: TGTGCCAGCCAGGCGGGGGCGCTTTACGAGCAGTACTTC

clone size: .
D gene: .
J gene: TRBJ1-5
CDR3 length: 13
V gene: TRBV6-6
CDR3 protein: CASSRTDNQPQHF
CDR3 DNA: TGTGCCAGCAGTCGGACAGACAATCAGCCCCAGCATTTT

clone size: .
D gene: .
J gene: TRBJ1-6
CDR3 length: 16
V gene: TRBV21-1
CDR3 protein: CASSPHRDRDNSPLHF
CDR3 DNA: TGTGCCAGCAGCCCCCACCGGGACAGAGATAATTCACCCCTCCACTTT

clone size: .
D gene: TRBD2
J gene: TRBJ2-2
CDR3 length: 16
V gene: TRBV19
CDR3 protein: CASSIAGGANTGELFF
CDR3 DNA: TGTGCCAGTAGTATAGCCGGGGGGGCGAACACCGGGGAGCTGTTTTTT

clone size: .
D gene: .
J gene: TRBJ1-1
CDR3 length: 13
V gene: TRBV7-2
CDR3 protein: CASSTGVNTEAFF
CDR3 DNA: TGTGCCAGCAGCACAGGTGTGAACACTGAAGCTTTCTTT

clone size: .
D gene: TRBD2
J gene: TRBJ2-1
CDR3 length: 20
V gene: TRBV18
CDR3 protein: CASSPPTLLSGGANYNEQFF
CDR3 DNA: TGTGCCAGCTCACCACCGACTCTATTAAGCGGGGGGGCCAACTACAATGAGCAGTTCTTC

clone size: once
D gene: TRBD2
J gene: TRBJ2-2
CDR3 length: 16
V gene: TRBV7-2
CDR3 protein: CASSPLAGGGTGELFF
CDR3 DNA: TGTGCCAGCAGCCCCCTAGCGGGGGGAGGGACCGGGGAGCTGTTTTTT

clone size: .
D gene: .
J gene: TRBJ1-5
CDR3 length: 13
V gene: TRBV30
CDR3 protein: CAWSEAADRPQHF
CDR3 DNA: TGTGCCTGGAGTGAAGCGGCAGATCGACCCCAGCATTTT

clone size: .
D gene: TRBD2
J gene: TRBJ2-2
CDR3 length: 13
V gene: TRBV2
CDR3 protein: CASRAGWSGELFF
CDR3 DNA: TGTGCCAGCAGAGCGGGGTGGTCCGGGGAGCTGTTTTTT

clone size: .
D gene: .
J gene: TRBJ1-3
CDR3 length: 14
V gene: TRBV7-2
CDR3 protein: CASSRDNSGNTIYF
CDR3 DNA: TGTGCCAGCAGCCGCGACAACTCTGGAAACACCATATATTTT

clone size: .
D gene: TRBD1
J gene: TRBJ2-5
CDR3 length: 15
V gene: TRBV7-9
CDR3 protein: CASSPGQDRWETQYF
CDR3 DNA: TGTGCCAGCAGCCCCGGACAGGACCGTTGGGAGACCCAGTACTTC

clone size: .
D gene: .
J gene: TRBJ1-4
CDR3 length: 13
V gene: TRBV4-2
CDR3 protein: CASSQELREKLFF
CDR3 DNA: TGTGCCAGCAGCCAAGAACTTCGAGAAAAACTGTTTTTT

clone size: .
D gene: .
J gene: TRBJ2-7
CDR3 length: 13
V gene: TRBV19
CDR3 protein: CASSVRFAYEQYF
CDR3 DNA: TGTGCCAGTAGTGTCAGATTCGCCTACGAGCAGTACTTC

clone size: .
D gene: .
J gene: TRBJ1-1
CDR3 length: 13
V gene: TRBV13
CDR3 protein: CASSKPGGTEAFF
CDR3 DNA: TGTGCCAGCAGCAAACCGGGAGGCACTGAAGCTTTCTTT

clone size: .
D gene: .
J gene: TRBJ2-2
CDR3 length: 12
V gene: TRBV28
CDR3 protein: CASSVYTGELFF
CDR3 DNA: TGTGCCAGCAGCGTATACACCGGGGAGCTGTTTTTT

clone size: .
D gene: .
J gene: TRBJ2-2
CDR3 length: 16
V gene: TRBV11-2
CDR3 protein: CASSLNPPGNTGELFF
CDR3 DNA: TGTGCCAGCAGCTTAAACCCCCCCGGGAACACCGGGGAGCTGTTTTTT

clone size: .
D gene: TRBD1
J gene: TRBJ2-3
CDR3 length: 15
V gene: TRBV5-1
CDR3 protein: CASSPQGTGADTQYF
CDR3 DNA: TGCGCCAGCAGCCCGCAGGGGACAGGTGCAGATACGCAGTATTTT

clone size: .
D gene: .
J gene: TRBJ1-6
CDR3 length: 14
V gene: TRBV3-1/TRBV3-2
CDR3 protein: CASSQGRGDSPLHF
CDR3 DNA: TGTGCCAGCAGCCAGGGAAGGGGTGACTCACCCCTCCACTTT

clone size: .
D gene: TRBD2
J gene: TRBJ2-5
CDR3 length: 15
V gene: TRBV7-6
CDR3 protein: CASSLTSGGKETQYF
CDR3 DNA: TGTGCCAGCAGCTTAACTAGCGGGGGGAAGGAGACCCAGTACTTC

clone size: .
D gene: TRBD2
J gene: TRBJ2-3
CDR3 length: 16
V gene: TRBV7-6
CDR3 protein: CASSTGLAGGTDTQYF
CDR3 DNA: TGTGCCAGCAGCACAGGACTAGCGGGGGGCACAGATACGCAGTATTTT

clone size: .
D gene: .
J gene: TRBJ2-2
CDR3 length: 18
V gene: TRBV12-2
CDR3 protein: CASRSPGLLGARTGELFF
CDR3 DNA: TGTGCAAGTCGCTCGCCAGGATTGTTGGGGGCGCGGACCGGGGAGCTGTTTTTT

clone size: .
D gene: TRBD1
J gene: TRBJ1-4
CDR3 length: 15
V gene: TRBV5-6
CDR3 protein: CASSFSGTGNEKLFF
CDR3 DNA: TGTGCCAGCAGCTTTTCCGGGACAGGTAATGAAAAACTGTTTTTT

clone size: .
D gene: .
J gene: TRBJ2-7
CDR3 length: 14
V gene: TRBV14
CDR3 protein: CARRGRKWSYEQYF
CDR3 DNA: TGTGCCAGGCGAGGAAGGAAGTGGTCCTACGAGCAGTACTTC

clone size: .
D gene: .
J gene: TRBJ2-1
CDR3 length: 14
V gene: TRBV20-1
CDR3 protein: CSASSRLSYNEQFF
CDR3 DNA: TGCAGTGCTAGTTCCCGTCTCTCCTACAATGAGCAGTTCTTC

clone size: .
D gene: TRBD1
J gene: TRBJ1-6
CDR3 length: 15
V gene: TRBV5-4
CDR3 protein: CASTPRAGGDSPLHF
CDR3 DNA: TGTGCCAGCACCCCTCGGGCAGGGGGTGATTCACCCCTCCACTTT

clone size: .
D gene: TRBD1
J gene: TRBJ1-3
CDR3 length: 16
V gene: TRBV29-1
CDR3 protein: CSVSGGPTLSGNTIYF
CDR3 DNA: TGCAGCGTGTCAGGGGGCCCCACTCTCTCTGGAAACACCATATATTTT

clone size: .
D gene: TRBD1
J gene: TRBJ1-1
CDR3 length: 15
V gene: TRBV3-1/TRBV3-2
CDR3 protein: CASSQGRTGRTEAFF
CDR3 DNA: TGTGCCAGCAGCCAAGGCCGGACAGGGCGGACTGAAGCTTTCTTT

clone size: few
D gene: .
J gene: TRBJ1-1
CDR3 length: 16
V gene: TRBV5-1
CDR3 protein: CASSLNGDVVHTEAFF
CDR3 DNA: TGCGCCAGCAGCTTGAACGGGGATGTCGTGCACACTGAAGCTTTCTTT

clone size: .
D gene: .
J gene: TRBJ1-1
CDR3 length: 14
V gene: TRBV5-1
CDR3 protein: CASTHGGVNTEAFF
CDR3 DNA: TGCGCCAGTACGCATGGGGGGGTGAACACTGAAGCTTTCTTT

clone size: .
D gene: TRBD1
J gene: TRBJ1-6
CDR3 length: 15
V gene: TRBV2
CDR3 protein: CASSARQGAGSPLHF
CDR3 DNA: TGTGCCAGCAGTGCCCGACAGGGAGCGGGTTCACCCCTCCACTTT

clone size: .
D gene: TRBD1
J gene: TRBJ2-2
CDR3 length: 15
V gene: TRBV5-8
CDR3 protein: CASSWGQAHTGELFF
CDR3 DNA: TGTGCCAGCAGCTGGGGACAGGCTCACACCGGGGAGCTGTTTTTT

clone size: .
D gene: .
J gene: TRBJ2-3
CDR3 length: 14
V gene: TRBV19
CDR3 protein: CASSHRVNTDTQYF
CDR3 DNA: TGTGCCAGTAGTCACAGGGTCAACACAGATACGCAGTATTTT